This T cell receptor (beta chain) was captured by sequencing in a study of T cell clonotyping in hematopoietic cell transplantation. Findings and limits, study-wide: CD4 and CD8 repertoire contributions could not be separated without sorting. Few recipient clonotypes overlapped donors; over 95% were de novo at given depth.

As for this clone: Its target is unknown.

CDR1 and CDR2 from the germline V gene are MGHDK and SYGVNS. The length of the CDR3 is 11 residues. V was clipped by 10 bases and J by 4 bases, with 9 bases between them. Profiling relied on immunoSEQ multiplex PCR, and the TCRdb table lists in-frame clones only, not all of them. The data contain more than 65,000 clones, roughly 93% of them singletons. This sequence joins TRBV25-1 and TRBJ2-3; D is unclear. The sequence came from a man in his fifties in good health. Some clones in this sample may be carry-over from other donors' samples. Sequencing was performed on peripheral blood mononuclear cells. The CDR3 spells CATLLADTQYF. The DNA of the CDR3 is TGTGCCACACTGCTCGCAGATACGCAGTATTTT.